Reported below is one T cell receptor beta chain. Its antigen is currently not known. One base away there is no much larger clone; base qualities are not given. Peripheral blood samples were provided by related bone marrow donors on the day of marrow donation. Peripheral blood and bone marrow mononuclear cells were isolated by Ficoll-Hypaque density centrifugation and were cryopreserved. Sorting of CD4+ and CD8+ T cells, including naive and memory subsets, was performed by FACS on a FACSAria II. Including cysteine and phenylalanine, the CDR3 has 16 amino acids. The only DNA kept is the CDR3, 48 bases in frame from the first base. Ends trimmed: V by 2 bases, J by 7 bases; bases unmatched to a gene: 8. CDR1 is given as SGHTA and CDR2 as FQGNSA, both from the germline V gene. The data stem from a study of T cells after posttransplantation cyclophosphamide (dated by TCRdb to 2015 to 2016). Regarding the study in general: Using TRB sequencing, the study followed how the T cell repertoire rebuilt after myeloablative bone marrow transplantation with posttransplantation cyclophosphamide given as GVHD prophylaxis. Antigen receptor sequencing was done on samples from about 34 PTCy-treated patients and from approximately 15 related bone marrow donors of those patients. TRB sequencing was performed on blood from all 35 or so PTCy patients with 1-year posttransplant specimens. TRB sequencing was also done on up to roughly 3 additional blood samples from 2 to 5.2 years after transplant in 3 patients, and on pretransplant blood from several patients. Because TRA and TRB clonality correlated tightly in several samples, later TCR analyses were limited to TRB. Public TRB sequences were queried against a database of over 3,600 sequences associated with responses to pathogens, tumor antigens, self-antigens and alloantigens. General conclusions and limits of the study: Across fewer than 50 patients, TRB clonality was highly associated with recipient CMV seropositivity and CMV reactivation, and diversity in PTCy patients was similar to diversity in CNI/methotrexate controls. The TRB repertoires of T cells infiltrating skin or the GI tract showed only limited overlap with the TRB repertoires found in blood. Donor-recipient similarity was low at 1-2 months but increased during the first year, and donor CD8+ memory clones often dominated later blood repertoires.

TRB sequencing used genomic DNA with the immunoSEQ assay at survey resolution or the hsTCRB kit. In the paper's pipeline: The immunoSEQ software handled initial read processing, and the LymphoSeq R package was used for repertoire analyses. Clonality was calculated as 1 minus normalized Shannon entropy, and the Gini coefficient was also calculated for each TRB dataset. To infer phenotypes in unsorted samples, TRB sequences from sorted subsets of the recipient or donor were mapped onto unsorted samples from the same recipient. TCRdb's version of the immuneACCESS table is confined to in-frame rearrangements and falls short of the full clone set. An unresolved V gene accounts for under half of the shortfall where checked; the remainder is of unknown origin. V and J calls plus clone size are reproduced from that table; the DNA served to infer D and trimming. The sample table contains about 9,200 clones; only one count was recorded for approximately 89% of them. 1.6% of the sample lies in the top ten.

Recombination linked TRBV7-2 to TRBJ2-1; 10 junctional bases match TRBD1. Specimen: memory CD4+ T cells sorted from PBMCs. The clonotype originates from a woman aged 55-70 years in good health, CMV-negative, and a related stem cell transplant donor. CDR3 reads: CASSLSGTGERNEQFF. In nucleotides, the sequence is TGTGCCAGCAGCTTATCCGGGACAGGGGAACGGAATGAGCAGTTCTTC.